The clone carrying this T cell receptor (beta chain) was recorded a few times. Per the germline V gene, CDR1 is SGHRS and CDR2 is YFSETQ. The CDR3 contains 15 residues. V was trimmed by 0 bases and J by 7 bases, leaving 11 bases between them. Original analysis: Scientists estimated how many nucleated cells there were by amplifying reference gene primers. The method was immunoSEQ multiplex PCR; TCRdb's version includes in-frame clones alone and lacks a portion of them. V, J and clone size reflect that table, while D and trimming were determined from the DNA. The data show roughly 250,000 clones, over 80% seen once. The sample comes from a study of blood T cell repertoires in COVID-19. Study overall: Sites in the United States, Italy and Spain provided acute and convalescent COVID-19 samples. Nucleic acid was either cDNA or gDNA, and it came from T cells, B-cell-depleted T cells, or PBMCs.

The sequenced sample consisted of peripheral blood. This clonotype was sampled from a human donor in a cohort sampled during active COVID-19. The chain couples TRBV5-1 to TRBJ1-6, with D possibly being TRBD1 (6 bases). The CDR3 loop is CASSLVSQGNSPLHF. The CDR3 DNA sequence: TGCGCCAGCAGCTTGGTGTCGCAGGGGAATTCACCCCTCCACTTT. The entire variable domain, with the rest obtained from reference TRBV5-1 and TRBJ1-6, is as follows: KAGVTQTPRYLIKTRGQQVTLSCSPISGHRSVSWYQQTPGQGLQFLFEYFSETQRNKGNFPGRFSGRQFSNSRSEMNVSTLELGDSALYLCASSLVSQGNSPLHFGNGTRLTVT.